The TCR beta chain described here comes from a study of T cell repertoires in cytomegalovirus infection. Background on the study: Public TCR beta signatures indicated both CMV infection and matching HLA type.

Findings of the study overall: People with CMV and the relevant HLA were identified by cumulative public TCR beta family frequency. Across the ex vivo response, the dominant clonotypes were HLA-C-restricted CMV-specific TCR beta clonotypes.

Trimming cost V 1 base and J 3 bases, with 10 bases left between them. The CDR3 spans 14 residues. Germline CDR1 and CDR2: SGHTA and FQGNSA. Of note for this clonotype: Its cognate antigen is unknown.

TCRdb passed the reads through MiXCR, listing each CDR3 protein once. The data contain 250,000 to 350,000 distinct CDR3 sequences, roughly 23% of them seen just once; the ten biggest clones take up approximately 13%. The source of this sequence is a human donor in good health (CMV status not recorded). Some clones in this sample may be carry-over from other donors' samples. The chain joins TRBV7-2 to TRBJ2-7; D gene uncertain. The sequenced sample consisted of PBMCs. CDR3 in amino acids: CASSLDTSYYEQYF. CDR3 sequence (DNA): TGTGCCAGCAGCTTAGACACCTCGTACTACGAGCAGTACTTC.